The next 26 T cell receptor beta chains were all read from a single sample in a study of patients and donors after allogeneic stem cell transplantation. TCRdb called the RT-PCR reads again in MiXCR, with one record for every CDR3 protein. The table lists 200,000 to 250,000 distinct CDR3 sequences, less than 50% of them singletons. Sequencing used blood, either unsorted or a sorted T cell fraction (not recorded which). These receptors were collected from a human donor who was either an allogeneic HSCT recipient or a stem cell or donor lymphocyte infusion donor (not recorded which). It is not recorded whose cells these are; they may come from a transplant donor.

CDR3 sequence (DNA): TGTGCCACCAGCACCTCCCCCCGGGACCGACCACCATACTTC. Residues: CATSTSPRDRPPYF. The chain is built from TRBV15 and TRBJ2-5; D may correspond to TRBD1 or TRBD2 (5 bases each). The CDR3 extends over 14 amino acids. Trimming removed 4 bases from V and 14 bases from J, with 23 bases in between. The germline V gene has CDR1 LNHNV and CDR2 YYDKDF (reference sequence).

The chain carries TRBV12-3 or TRBV12-4 and TRBJ2-7, with D tentatively TRBD1 or TRBD2 (7 bases each). Trimming removed 5 bases from V and 3 bases from J, with 23 bases in between. The CDR3 is 17 residues long. This chain's CDR3 is CASSPYEGAGAFYEQYF. The CDR3 DNA follows: TGTGCCAGCAGTCCCTATGAGGGGGCGGGGGCCTTCTACGAGCAGTACTTC.

This clonotype was recorded a few times. The V and J genes are TRBV7-9 and TRBJ1-1; no clear D. Deletions cut 2 bases from V and 2 bases from J, with 6 bases between. Germline V gene sequence: CDR1 SEHNR, CDR2 FQNEAQ (reference sequence). The CDR3 loop spans 13 amino acids. This CDR3 reads CASSLLQNTEAFF. The DNA for the CDR3 is TGTGCCAGCAGCTTACTTCAAAACACTGAAGCTTTCTTT. The variable domain in full, with the rest retrieved from reference TRBV7-9 and TRBJ1-1, is DTGVSQNPRHKITKRGQNVTFRCDPISEHNRLYWYRQTLGQGPEFLTYFQNEAQLEKSRLLSDRFSAERPKGSFSTLEIQRTEQGDSAMYLCASSLLQNTEAFFGQGTRLTVV.

This clonotype turned up a few times. The V gene is TRBV20-1, the J gene TRBJ1-2; TRBD1 might be the D (6 bases). Trimming shortened V by 3 bases and J by 3 bases, and 11 bases separated the two germline ends. The V gene's germline CDR1 is DFQATT and CDR2 SNEGSKA (reference sequence). The CDR3 runs 13 residues. CDR3 DNA sequence: TGCAGTGCTAGGAGCTCAGGGGACTATGGCTACACCTTC. This codes for CSARSSGDYGYTF.

The chain couples TRBV20-1 to TRBJ2-2, with TRBD2 matching 7 bases. The CDR3 is 17 amino acids. Per the germline V gene, CDR1 is DFQATT and CDR2 is SNEGSKA (reference sequence). Losses at the gene ends were 0 bases for V and 0 bases for J; bases not matched to a gene: 7. CDR3 in DNA: TGCAGTGCTAGAGATCTCCGGGCGGGGGCGAACACCGGGGAGCTGTTTTTT. The encoded protein is CSARDLRAGANTGELFF.

The chain combines TRBV27 with TRBJ1-1, with 9 bases that match TRBD1. Germline CDR1 and CDR2: MNHEY and SMNVEV (reference sequence). This CDR3 contains 14 residues. Trimming removed 3 bases from V and 5 bases from J; junction bases left unmatched: 4. The CDR3 DNA sequence: TGTGCCAGCAGTTTCACAGGGGGCTTTACTGAAGCTTTCTTT. It yields the protein CASSFTGGFTEAFF.

There are a few counts of this clonotype. The J gene is TRBJ1-3, the V gene TRBV25-1; D unclear. Per germline, CDR1 MGHDK and CDR2 SYGVNS. Trimming shortened V by 6 bases and J by 0 bases, and 9 bases separated the two germline ends. The CDR3 totals 14 residues. CDR3 sequence reads: CASSRQNSGNTIYF. As DNA, the CDR3 is TGTGCCAGCAGCAGGCAAAACTCTGGAAACACCATATATTTT.

The table lists this clonotype with a few counts. The rearrangement links TRBV10-3 to TRBJ1-6; 8 bases agree with TRBD1. The length of the CDR3 is 16 residues. J gave up 6 bases and V 4 bases, and 8 bases lay outside the gene matches. CDR1 ENHRY and CDR2 SYGVKD come from the germline V gene. The CDR3 reads CAISGRTQGANSPLHF. The CDR3 DNA reads TGTGCCATCAGTGGTCGGACGCAGGGGGCTAATTCACCCCTCCACTTT.

The genes are TRBV28 and TRBJ2-3, with 9 bases matching TRBD1. Germline V gene lookup returns CDR1 MDHEN and CDR2 SYDVKM. V lost 4 bases to trimming and J lost 4 bases; unmatched junction nucleotides: 9. The CDR3 consists of 16 residues. DNA for the CDR3: TGTGCCAGCAGTTGGGTCACAGGGGGCGGCCCAGATACGCAGTATTTT. It yields the protein CASSWVTGGGPDTQYF.

The V and J genes are TRBV12-3 or TRBV12-4 and TRBJ2-2; 10 bases are shared with TRBD2. CDR3 length equals 15 residues. Trimming cost V 6 bases and J 9 bases; bases outside gene matches: 10. In DNA, the CDR3 is TGTGCCAGCAGCCCAGAGCTAGCGGGGGTACGGGAGCTGTTTTTT. It encodes CASSPELAGVRELFF.

The rearrangement links TRBV4-2 to TRBJ2-1; D gene unclear. V lost 1 base to trimming and J lost 5 bases, with 6 bases between them. The CDR3 runs to 13 residues. Germline V gene data show CDR1 as LGHNA and CDR2 as YNFKEQ. CDR3 DNA sequence: TGTGCCAGCAGCCAAGGAGGAGACAATGAGCAGTTCTTC. Its translation: CASSQGGDNEQFF.

The chain carries TRBV5-1 and TRBJ1-1; D is unresolved. The CDR3 loop spans 13 amino acids. Per germline, CDR1 SGHRS and CDR2 YFSETQ. Trimming removed 5 bases from V and 0 bases from J, with 8 bases in between. The CDR3 spells CASRARLNTEAFF. CDR3 nucleotide sequence: TGCGCCAGCAGGGCCAGGCTGAACACTGAAGCTTTCTTT.

The genes are TRBV6-2 or TRBV6-3 and TRBJ1-2; D remains unclear. The CDR3 is 14 amino acids. Between the trimmed V and J ends, which lost 6 bases and 4 bases, there was a span of 15 bases. Per the germline V gene, CDR1 is MNHEY and CDR2 is SVGEGT. The CDR3 reads CASSASRFPYGYTF. The CDR3 region has the DNA TGTGCCAGCAGCGCTAGCAGGTTTCCCTATGGCTACACCTTC.

The chain is built from TRBV4-1 and TRBJ1-2; D possibly corresponds to TRBD1 (5 bases). The CDR3 sequence is 14 residues long. Germline values: CDR1 MGHRA, CDR2 YSYEKL. V was pared by 0 bases and J by 4 bases, with 9 bases between. The CDR3 bases are TGCGCCAGCAGCCAAGAGTCGGGGGGCTATGGCTACACCTTC. Translated, it gives CASSQESGGYGYTF.

The sample holds a few counts of this clonotype. The chain links TRBV2 to TRBJ1-4; possibly TRBD1 for D (6 bases). The germline V and J ends were trimmed by 8 bases and 6 bases, with 19 bases remaining between them. This CDR3 comprises 15 residues. Germline lookup yields CDR1 SNHLY and CDR2 FYNNEI. CDR3 residues: CASGGLETAYEKLFF. CDR3 bases: TGTGCCAGCGGGGGGCTTGAGACAGCGTATGAAAAACTGTTTTTT.

This clonotype showed up just a few times. This chain links TRBV4-1 with TRBJ1-5, with D perhaps matching TRBD1 (6 bases). V lost 2 bases, J lost 4 bases, and 12 bases lay in between. CDR1 and CDR2 from the germline V gene are MGHRA and YSYEKL. The CDR3 has 15 residues. The CDR3 loop reads CASSQPGQYNQPQHF. In DNA, the CDR3 is TGCGCCAGCAGCCAACCAGGACAGTATAATCAGCCCCAGCATTTT.

This sequence joins TRBV4-3 and TRBJ1-2, with TRBD1 matching over 7 bases. The germline V gene has CDR1 LGHNA and CDR2 YSLEER. CDR3 length equals 14 residues. The V segment lost 0 bases and the J segment 4 bases; nucleotides outside the gene matches: 2. The CDR3 DNA reads TGCGCCAGCAGCCAAGATGGGACAGCCTATGGCTACACCTTC. Its translation is CASSQDGTAYGYTF.

The chain is built from TRBV5-6 and TRBJ1-4; D gene ambiguous. V was shortened by 3 bases and J by 8 bases, with 17 bases between the two germline ends. The CDR3 runs to 15 residues. Germline V CDR1 and CDR2: SGHDT, YYEEEE. This CDR3 is CASSSGEVIGEKLFF. The CDR3 bases are TGTGCCAGCAGCTCCGGAGAGGTGATCGGGGAAAAACTGTTTTTT.

The CDR3 loop is CAWDTSGANVLTF. CDR3 nucleotide sequence: TGTGCCTGGGATACTTCTGGGGCCAACGTCCTGACTTTC. The chain has TRBV7-9 and TRBJ2-6; D ambiguous. The V end lost 11 bases, the J end lost 1 base, and 9 bases lay between the germline ends. Per germline, CDR1 SEHNR and CDR2 FQNEAQ (reference sequence). The CDR3 spans 13 residues.

This chain links TRBV15 with TRBJ1-1; no reliable D call. Germline V lookup: CDR1 LNHNV, CDR2 YYDKDF (reference sequence). V lost 8 bases and J lost 2, with 6 bases in between. This CDR3 has 11 residues. Written as DNA, the CDR3 is TGTGCCACCGGGTTCAACACTGAAGCTTTCTTT. It yields the protein CATGFNTEAFF.

V gene TRBV4-1 combines with J gene TRBJ1-2; TRBD1 might be the D (6 bases). The CDR3 runs to 13 residues. Germline V gene sequence: CDR1 MGHRA, CDR2 YSYEKL. Trimming removed 4 bases at V and 9 bases at J, with 15 bases between. CDR3 sequence (DNA): TGCGCCAGCAGCCCTTGGAGGGGGGAGAGCTACACCTTC. It specifies CASSPWRGESYTF.

This chain links TRBV6-5 with TRBJ1-6, with 9 bases that match TRBD1. The V gene's germline CDR1 is MNHEY and CDR2 SVGAGI. V gave up 3 bases and J gave up 10 bases; unmatched junction bases: 10. There are 16 residues in the CDR3. The CDR3: CASSYGTGGKGSPLHF. The CDR3 coding sequence is TGTGCCAGCAGTTATGGAACAGGGGGCAAGGGATCACCCCTCCACTTT.

The chain is built from TRBV7-9 and TRBJ1-6; tentative D call: TRBD1 (5 bases). The CDR3 totals 14 residues. Trimming left V 0 bases short and J 9 bases short, with 9 bases between. Germline CDR1 SEHNR, CDR2 FQNEAQ (reference sequence). The CDR3 region has the DNA TGTGCCAGCAGCTTAGCGGGGGACGGTTCACCCCTCCACTTT. It encodes CASSLAGDGSPLHF.

The chain links TRBV12-3 or TRBV12-4 to TRBJ1-2, with 7 bases aligning to TRBD1. There are 14 residues in the CDR3. The ends lost 3 bases at V and 5 bases at J; junction bases unmatched: 6. The CDR3 DNA is TGTGCCAGCAGTTTCACAGGGGAACGGTATGGCTACACCTTC. This translates into CASSFTGERYGYTF.

The genes are TRBV28 and TRBJ2-7; TRBD1 agrees at 7 bases. Per germline, CDR1 MDHEN and CDR2 SYDVKM. With 5 bases clipped from V and 4 bases from J, the junction kept 8 bases outside the gene matches. The CDR3 has 14 residues. The CDR3 region is CASSPTGDTYEQYF. The CDR3 DNA reads TGTGCCAGCAGTCCAACAGGGGATACTTACGAGCAGTACTTC.

This clonotype was seen a handful of times. The V call is TRBV12-3 or TRBV12-4, the J call TRBJ1-5, with D possibly TRBD1 on 6 matching bases. Trimming removed 5 bases at V and 5 bases at J, with 16 bases between. This CDR3 is built from 15 residues. CDR3 amino acids: CASSPGTTAYQPQHF. CDR3 coding DNA: TGTGCCAGCAGTCCCGGGACAACTGCTTATCAGCCCCAGCATTTT.